A selection of T cell receptor beta chains follows, all from one sample in a study of cytomegalovirus exposure and HLA in healthy donors. Measured with immunoSEQ multiplex PCR; TCRdb has only the in-frame clones, and not every one. The sample holds 180,000 or so clones, roughly a tenth seen once. Sequencing used PBMCs. These receptors came from a woman under 40 in good health and CMV-seropositive. The CDR3 runs from the conserved cysteine through the conserved F or W. A D gene is named only where the DNA matches it firmly. Part of the rows lack a size; the others show once, few, many or a class for expanded clones.

v_gene: TRBV7-9; d_gene: TRBD1; j_gene: TRBJ2-7; abundance: -; CDR3aa: CASSFWTGDEQYF; CDR3nt: TGTGCCAGCAGCTTCTGGACAGGGGACGAGCAGTACTTC
v_gene: TRBV14; d_gene: TRBD2; j_gene: TRBJ2-5; abundance: -; CDR3aa: CASSARLAGVSLQETQYF; CDR3nt: TGTGCCAGCAGCGCCCGACTAGCGGGAGTTTCGCTCCAAGAGACCCAGTACTTC
v_gene: TRBV4-1; d_gene: TRBD2; j_gene: TRBJ2-1; abundance: few; CDR3aa: CASSQPRRLAGVRHEQFF; CDR3nt: TGCGCCAGCAGCCAACCCCGCCGACTAGCGGGAGTTAGGCATGAGCAGTTCTTC
v_gene: TRBV4-1; d_gene: TRBD1; j_gene: TRBJ2-7; abundance: few; CDR3aa: CASSQNRGNEQYF; CDR3nt: TGCGCCAGCAGCCAAAACAGGGGTAACGAGCAGTACTTC
v_gene: TRBV5-1; d_gene: -; j_gene: TRBJ2-7; abundance: -; CDR3aa: CASSLGAEQYF; CDR3nt: TGCGCCAGCAGCTTGGGGGCAGAGCAGTACTTC
v_gene: TRBV6-6; d_gene: TRBD2; j_gene: TRBJ2-7; abundance: few; CDR3aa: CASSPSGEGGEQYF; CDR3nt: TGTGCCAGCAGTCCTTCGGGGGAGGGTGGGGAGCAGTACTTC
v_gene: TRBV5-1; d_gene: -; j_gene: TRBJ1-3; abundance: -; CDR3aa: CASSLGMARGNTIYF; CDR3nt: TGCGCCAGCAGCTTGGGTATGGCAAGAGGAAACACCATATATTTT
v_gene: TRBV6-6; d_gene: TRBD1; j_gene: TRBJ1-1; abundance: -; CDR3aa: CASSYDRVAEAFF; CDR3nt: TGTGCCAGCAGTTACGACAGGGTCGCTGAAGCTTTCTTT
v_gene: TRBV12-5; d_gene: TRBD2; j_gene: TRBJ2-3; abundance: few; CDR3aa: CASGTWGVISGRAVTDTQYF; CDR3nt: TGTGCTAGTGGTACCTGGGGGGTGATTAGCGGGAGGGCCGTGACAGATACGCAGTATTTT
v_gene: TRBV29-1; d_gene: -; j_gene: TRBJ1-6; abundance: few; CDR3aa: CSVRTDYNSPLHF; CDR3nt: TGCAGCGTGAGGACAGACTATAATTCACCCCTCCACTTT
v_gene: TRBV7-6; d_gene: TRBD2; j_gene: TRBJ2-6; abundance: -; CDR3aa: CASSPGLAGGTGANVLTF; CDR3nt: TGTGCCAGCAGCCCGGGACTAGCGGGAGGGACTGGGGCCAACGTCCTGACTTTC
v_gene: TRBV6-1; d_gene: TRBD2; j_gene: TRBJ2-7; abundance: few; CDR3aa: CASSVAPGLATGYEQYF; CDR3nt: TGTGCCAGCAGTGTAGCGCCGGGACTAGCGACTGGCTACGAGCAGTACTTC
v_gene: TRBV15; d_gene: -; j_gene: TRBJ2-2; abundance: -; CDR3aa: CATSRDRGFGELFF; CDR3nt: TGTGCCACCAGCAGAGATCGAGGGTTCGGGGAGCTGTTTTTT
v_gene: TRBV2; d_gene: -; j_gene: TRBJ2-3; abundance: -; CDR3aa: CASTPQRAASTDTQYF; CDR3nt: TGTGCCAGCACCCCTCAGCGGGCGGCGAGCACAGATACGCAGTATTTT
v_gene: TRBV6-6; d_gene: TRBD1; j_gene: TRBJ1-1; abundance: -; CDR3aa: CASSPRDRNTEAFF; CDR3nt: TGTGCCAGCAGTCCCCGGGACAGGAACACTGAAGCTTTCTTT
v_gene: TRBV27; d_gene: TRBD2; j_gene: TRBJ2-1; abundance: -; CDR3aa: CASSLSGLAGAHEQFF; CDR3nt: TGTGCCAGCAGTTTATCGGGGCTAGCGGGAGCCCATGAGCAGTTCTTC
v_gene: TRBV6-1; d_gene: -; j_gene: TRBJ2-5; abundance: -; CDR3aa: CASMVFTTGETQYF; CDR3nt: TGTGCCAGCATGGTTTTCACTACCGGAGAGACCCAGTACTTC
v_gene: TRBV11-2; d_gene: -; j_gene: TRBJ2-7; abundance: few; CDR3aa: CASSLLAHPPERSEQYF; CDR3nt: TGTGCCAGCAGCTTATTAGCCCACCCCCCAGAGAGGAGCGAGCAGTACTTC
v_gene: TRBV5-1; d_gene: TRBD1; j_gene: TRBJ1-1; abundance: -; CDR3aa: CASSPGQGVMNTEAFF; CDR3nt: TGCGCCAGCAGCCCGGGACAGGGTGTCATGAACACTGAAGCTTTCTTT
v_gene: TRBV4-1; d_gene: -; j_gene: TRBJ2-2; abundance: few; CDR3aa: CASSQGGRRTGELFF; CDR3nt: TGCGCCAGCAGCCAAGGGGGGCGCCGGACCGGGGAGCTGTTTTTT
v_gene: TRBV29-1; d_gene: -; j_gene: TRBJ2-7; abundance: few; CDR3aa: CSVSSTVSSYEQYF; CDR3nt: TGCAGCGTCTCCTCTACTGTGAGCTCCTACGAGCAGTACTTC
v_gene: TRBV21-1; d_gene: -; j_gene: TRBJ2-5; abundance: -; CDR3aa: CASSIKLDQETQYF; CDR3nt: TGTGCCAGCAGCATAAAACTGGACCAAGAGACCCAGTACTTC
v_gene: TRBV25-1; d_gene: -; j_gene: TRBJ2-2; abundance: few; CDR3aa: CASSGGTYGELFF; CDR3nt: TGTGCCAGCAGTGGCGGGACTTACGGGGAGCTGTTTTTT
v_gene: TRBV11-2; d_gene: -; j_gene: TRBJ2-7; abundance: -; CDR3aa: CASSLWGGGYEQYF; CDR3nt: TGTGCCAGCAGCCTCTGGGGAGGGGGTTACGAGCAGTACTTC
v_gene: TRBV5-1; d_gene: TRBD1; j_gene: TRBJ2-7; abundance: -; CDR3aa: CASSLRTGGFEFYEQYF; CDR3nt: TGCGCCAGCAGCTTGCGGACAGGGGGTTTCGAATTCTACGAGCAGTACTTC
v_gene: TRBV14; d_gene: -; j_gene: TRBJ1-2; abundance: -; CDR3aa: CASTPHGIYGYTF; CDR3nt: TGTGCCAGCACCCCCCACGGGATCTATGGCTACACCTTC
v_gene: TRBV5-4; d_gene: -; j_gene: TRBJ2-2; abundance: -; CDR3aa: CASSSGSNTGELFF; CDR3nt: TGTGCCAGCAGCTCCGGGAGTAACACCGGGGAGCTGTTTTTT
v_gene: TRBV10-1; d_gene: -; j_gene: TRBJ2-7; abundance: few; CDR3aa: CASSRQAGYEQYF; CDR3nt: TGCGCCAGCAGCAGACAGGCCGGCTACGAGCAGTACTTC
v_gene: TRBV30; d_gene: -; j_gene: TRBJ1-2; abundance: few; CDR3aa: CAWSPRQEYAGDYGYTF; CDR3nt: TGTGCCTGGAGCCCCAGACAGGAGTATGCGGGCGACTATGGCTACACCTTC
v_gene: TRBV7-2; d_gene: -; j_gene: TRBJ2-5; abundance: -; CDR3aa: CASSFWRDQETQYF; CDR3nt: TGTGCCAGCAGCTTCTGGCGGGATCAAGAGACCCAGTACTTC
v_gene: TRBV4-2; d_gene: -; j_gene: TRBJ2-1; abundance: few; CDR3aa: CASSQGHTGARYNEQFF; CDR3nt: TGTGCCAGCAGCCAAGGACATACGGGAGCTCGTTACAATGAGCAGTTCTTC
v_gene: TRBV5-1; d_gene: -; j_gene: TRBJ1-1; abundance: few; CDR3aa: CASSFGGENTEAFF; CDR3nt: TGCGCCAGCAGCTTTGGAGGTGAGAACACTGAAGCTTTCTTT
v_gene: TRBV7-9; d_gene: TRBD1; j_gene: TRBJ2-2; abundance: few; CDR3aa: CASSLQGNLNTGELFF; CDR3nt: TGTGCCAGCAGCCTACAGGGGAACTTGAACACCGGGGAGCTGTTTTTT
v_gene: TRBV5-1; d_gene: TRBD2; j_gene: TRBJ2-3; abundance: -; CDR3aa: CASSLGGSPDTQYF; CDR3nt: TGCGCCAGCAGCTTGGGCGGGAGCCCAGATACGCAGTATTTT
v_gene: TRBV19; d_gene: -; j_gene: TRBJ2-6; abundance: few; CDR3aa: CASSIEGASGANVLTF; CDR3nt: TGTGCCAGTAGTATAGAGGGGGCTTCTGGGGCCAACGTCCTGACTTTC
v_gene: TRBV4-1; d_gene: TRBD1; j_gene: TRBJ2-3; abundance: -; CDR3aa: CASSDPISTGEETDTQYF; CDR3nt: TGCGCCAGCAGCGACCCAATCTCGACAGGGGAGGAGACAGATACGCAGTATTTT
v_gene: TRBV27; d_gene: TRBD1; j_gene: TRBJ2-7; abundance: few; CDR3aa: CASSLRQGAGEQYF; CDR3nt: TGTGCCAGCAGTTTACGGCAGGGGGCGGGCGAGCAGTACTTC
v_gene: TRBV4-1; d_gene: TRBD1; j_gene: TRBJ2-5; abundance: few; CDR3aa: CASSDSPGDRSSFQYF; CDR3nt: TGCGCCAGCAGCGATTCGCCTGGGGACAGGAGCTCCTTCCAGTACTTC
v_gene: TRBV27; d_gene: TRBD1; j_gene: TRBJ1-1; abundance: -; CDR3aa: CASSLDGWDRVNTEAFF; CDR3nt: TGTGCCAGCAGTTTAGATGGGTGGGACAGGGTGAACACTGAAGCTTTCTTT
v_gene: TRBV2; d_gene: -; j_gene: TRBJ2-5; abundance: -; CDR3aa: CASSDLRSETQYF; CDR3nt: TGTGCCAGCAGTGACTTACGGAGCGAGACCCAGTACTTC
v_gene: TRBV7-2; d_gene: TRBD2; j_gene: TRBJ2-3; abundance: once; CDR3aa: CASGSRSGRVTDTQYF; CDR3nt: TGTGCCAGCGGGTCTCGTAGCGGGAGGGTGACAGATACGCAGTATTTT
v_gene: TRBV7-2; d_gene: TRBD1; j_gene: TRBJ2-1; abundance: few; CDR3aa: CASSITGGSYNEQFF; CDR3nt: TGTGCCAGCAGCATAACAGGGGGCTCCTACAATGAGCAGTTCTTC
v_gene: TRBV5-4; d_gene: -; j_gene: TRBJ1-2; abundance: -; CDR3aa: CASSLLEFPRGYTF; CDR3nt: TGTGCCAGCAGCCTGCTAGAGTTTCCTCGTGGCTACACCTTC
v_gene: TRBV19; d_gene: -; j_gene: TRBJ1-2; abundance: -; CDR3aa: CASSIQVDYGYTF; CDR3nt: TGTGCCAGTAGTATCCAGGTTGACTATGGCTACACCTTC
v_gene: TRBV6-6; d_gene: -; j_gene: TRBJ2-3; abundance: few; CDR3aa: CASNYRSGGTDTQYF; CDR3nt: TGTGCCAGCAACTATCGCTCAGGGGGCACAGATACGCAGTATTTT
v_gene: TRBV5-1; d_gene: TRBD1; j_gene: TRBJ1-1; abundance: -; CDR3aa: CASSLGDRAAAFF; CDR3nt: TGCGCCAGCAGCTTGGGGGACAGGGCTGCAGCTTTCTTT
v_gene: TRBV5-1; d_gene: -; j_gene: TRBJ2-5; abundance: -; CDR3aa: CASSLGYRGRTETQYF; CDR3nt: TGCGCCAGCAGCTTGGGGTATAGGGGGAGAACGGAGACCCAGTACTTC
v_gene: TRBV30; d_gene: -; j_gene: TRBJ2-3; abundance: -; CDR3aa: CAWGKQGLDTQYF; CDR3nt: TGTGCCTGGGGGAAACAGGGTCTAGATACGCAGTATTTT
v_gene: TRBV29-1; d_gene: TRBD1; j_gene: TRBJ2-2; abundance: -; CDR3aa: CSVEGSTNRGPGELFF; CDR3nt: TGCAGCGTTGAAGGCTCTACTAACAGGGGACCCGGGGAGCTGTTTTTT
v_gene: TRBV4-1; d_gene: -; j_gene: TRBJ1-2; abundance: -; CDR3aa: CASSYLAGYGYTF; CDR3nt: TGCGCCAGCAGCTACCTGGCCGGGTATGGCTACACCTTC
v_gene: TRBV6-6; d_gene: TRBD2; j_gene: TRBJ2-7; abundance: few; CDR3aa: CASSLVAGVYEQYF; CDR3nt: TGTGCCAGCAGTCTTGTAGCGGGAGTCTACGAGCAGTACTTC
v_gene: TRBV2; d_gene: TRBD1; j_gene: TRBJ1-2; abundance: -; CDR3aa: CASSVQGQLNGYTF; CDR3nt: TGTGCCAGCAGTGTCCAGGGACAGCTAAATGGCTACACCTTC
v_gene: TRBV7-9; d_gene: TRBD1; j_gene: TRBJ1-4; abundance: few; CDR3aa: CASSARDRNEKLFF; CDR3nt: TGTGCCAGCAGCGCCCGGGACAGGAATGAAAAACTGTTTTTT
v_gene: TRBV10-1; d_gene: TRBD1; j_gene: TRBJ1-1; abundance: few; CDR3aa: CASSTTGAAEAFF; CDR3nt: TGCGCCAGCAGTACGACAGGGGCGGCTGAAGCTTTCTTT
v_gene: TRBV27; d_gene: TRBD2; j_gene: TRBJ2-7; abundance: few; CDR3aa: CASSFRSGSPHEQYF; CDR3nt: TGTGCCAGCAGTTTTCGCAGCGGGAGCCCCCACGAGCAGTACTTC
v_gene: TRBV7-3; d_gene: -; j_gene: TRBJ2-2; abundance: few; CDR3aa: CASSSSLASGELFF; CDR3nt: TGTGCCAGCAGCTCGAGTCTAGCAAGCGGGGAGCTGTTTTTT
v_gene: TRBV18; d_gene: TRBD1; j_gene: TRBJ2-6; abundance: -; CDR3aa: CASSPRNRGLSGANVLTF; CDR3nt: TGTGCCAGCTCACCACGGAACAGGGGCCTCTCTGGGGCCAACGTCCTGACTTTC